The T cell receptor (beta chain) under discussion was sequenced for a study of OX40 agonist ivuxolimab in advanced cancers. Profiling relied on immunoSEQ multiplex PCR, and the TCRdb table lists in-frame clones only, not all of them. The sample includes 85,000 to 100,000 clones, around 85% of them seen just once. The germline V gene has CDR1 SEHNR and CDR2 FQNEAQ (reference sequence). Trimming shortened V by 4 bases and J by 6 bases, and 12 bases separated the two germline ends. This CDR3 is 14 amino acids long. This chain links TRBV7-9 with TRBJ1-4; D may be TRBD1 (5 bases). This TCR was recovered from an adult with an advanced solid tumor such as melanoma, head and neck, liver or kidney cancer. The input for sequencing was CD4+ or CD8+ T cells sorted from blood, taken in a trial of the OX40 agonist ivuxolimab. In nucleotides, the CDR3 is TGTGCCAGCAGCTGGGACGGGCGAGATGAAAAACTGTTTTTT. This codes for CASSWDGRDEKLFF.